This T cell receptor beta chain appears in the sequencing data of a study of T cells in Graves' hyperthyroidism and ophthalmopathy. This clonotype was counted at least ten times. The CDR3 is 14 amino acids. Germline-derived CDR1 and CDR2 are KGHSH and LQKENI. Between the trimmed V and J ends, which lost 4 bases and 8 bases, there was a span of 17 bases. Regions amplified from RNA transcripts were the TCR beta CDR3 regions. The HTBI primer set drove a first-round RT-PCR of the TCR CDR3. One entry per CDR3 protein, called by TCRdb with MiXCR from the multiplex PCR reads. The sample contains a few hundred thousand distinct CDR3 sequences, about 17% of which appear only once.

Sequenced input: blood. The sequence came from a woman aged 55-69 years with Graves' ophthalmopathy. The chain carries TRBV18 and TRBJ1-2; D is possibly TRBD1 (5 bases). The DNA of the CDR3 is TGTGCCAGCTCACAATCCGGGACCCCGAAGGGCTACACCTTC. Protein: CASSQSGTPKGYTF.